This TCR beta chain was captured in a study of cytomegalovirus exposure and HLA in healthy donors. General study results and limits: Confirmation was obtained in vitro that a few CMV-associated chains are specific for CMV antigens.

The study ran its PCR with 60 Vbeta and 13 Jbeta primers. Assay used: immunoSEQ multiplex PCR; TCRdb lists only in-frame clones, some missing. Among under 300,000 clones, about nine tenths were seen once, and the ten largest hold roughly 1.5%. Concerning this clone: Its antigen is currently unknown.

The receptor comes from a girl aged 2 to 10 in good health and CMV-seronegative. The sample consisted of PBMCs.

The CDR3 DNA reads as TGTGCCAGCAGCCTGGACAGGGGTCAGAAAGAGCAGTACTTC. The encoded protein is CASSLDRGQKEQYF. The V and J genes are TRBV2 and TRBJ2-7; 9 bases are a match to TRBD1. The V gene's germline CDR1 is SNHLY and CDR2 FYNNEI. This CDR3 comprises 14 residues. Trimming cost V 6 bases and J 7 bases; bases outside gene matches: 10.